A single sample is the source of the 14 T cell receptor beta chains below, sequenced in a study of T cell responses to AZD1222 COVID-19 vaccine. Produced via immunoSEQ multiplex PCR; TCRdb's table is partial and in-frame only. The sample records about 130,000 clones, over 80% being singletons. Here the sequenced sample was peripheral blood, taken on day 0 of AZD1222 vaccination. The origin of the receptors is an adult in good health.

The chain couples TRBV27 to TRBJ1-1; no reliable D call. The germline V gene has CDR1 MNHEY and CDR2 SMNVEV (reference sequence). The CDR3 covers 14 residues. V was pared by 4 bases and J by 1 base, with 10 bases between. The CDR3 loop is CASSYADSNTEAFF. DNA of the CDR3: TGTGCCAGCAGTTATGCAGATTCGAACACTGAAGCTTTCTTT.

Worth noting for this clone: An end of the junction differs from the germline gene, which may be a read error. The V and J genes are TRBV2 and TRBJ1-5; no reliable D call. The CDR3 covers 12 residues. Per the germline V gene, CDR1 is SNHLY and CDR2 is FYNNEI. Here the CDR3 DNA reads TGTGTCAGCAGTATCAGCAATCAGCCCCAGCATTTT. This sequence encodes CVSSISNQPQHF.

V is TRBV7-2 and J is TRBJ2-7; the match to TRBD2 covers 7 bases. Germline V gives CDR1 SGHTA, CDR2 FQGNSA. This CDR3 is built from 14 residues. J was trimmed by 5 bases and V by 4 bases; bases with no gene match: 8. The CDR3 DNA reads as TGTGCCAGCAGCTGGGGGGGACGGGGAAACGAGCAGTACTTC. Its protein product is CASSWGGRGNEQYF.

The count of this clone is one. This chain uses TRBV6-1 with TRBJ1-5; D may be TRBD1 (5 bases). The germline V and J ends were trimmed by 5 bases and 7 bases, with 15 bases remaining between them. CDR1 and CDR2 from the germline V gene are MNHNS and SASEGT. This CDR3 is built from 14 residues. The CDR3 region has the DNA TGTGCCAGCAGTTCCCCGGGGGTTAACCAGCCCCAGCATTTT. It codes for CASSSPGVNQPQHF.

The CDR3 loop reads CASRLGQGYEKLFF. DNA for the CDR3: TGTGCCAGCAGATTGGGACAGGGGTATGAAAAACTGTTTTTT. V is TRBV6-6 and J is TRBJ1-4; 10 nucleotides line up with TRBD1. Germline CDR1 and CDR2: MNHNY and SVGAGI (reference sequence). The CDR3 has 14 residues. The V gene end was trimmed by 6 bases and the J gene end by 6 bases; junction bases not matched to a gene: 4.

This sequence joins TRBV10-3 and TRBJ1-3; D not resolved. The V and J ends lost 3 bases and 3 bases respectively, with 12 bases between them. Looked up from germline, CDR1 is ENHRY and CDR2 is SYGVKD. This CDR3 region has 15 residues. CDR3 coding DNA: TGTGCCATCAGTGAACCAGTTCGGCTTGGAAACACCATATATTTT. As protein: CAISEPVRLGNTIYF.

The chain joins TRBV7-2 to TRBJ1-2, with unresolved D. The V gene lost 4 bases and the J gene lost 3 bases, with 9 bases spanning the gap. Germline V gene sequence: CDR1 SGHTA, CDR2 FQGNSA. The CDR3 has 13 amino acids. Written as DNA, the CDR3 is TGTGCCAGCAGCTCGGGAAGCCACTATGGCTACACCTTC. Protein: CASSSGSHYGYTF.

The gene calls are TRBV3-1 (or the pseudogene TRBV3-2) and TRBJ1-1, with 10 nucleotides matching TRBD1. The CDR3 has 15 residues. Germline CDR1 and CDR2: LGHDT and YNNKEL (reference sequence). With V trimmed by 4 bases and J by 4 bases, 6 bases remained unmatched. The CDR3 sequence: CASSPGQGKGTEAFF. CDR3 sequence (DNA): TGTGCCAGCAGCCCGGGACAGGGGAAGGGCACTGAAGCTTTCTTT.

V usage is TRBV5-1 and J usage is TRBJ2-1; D gene uncertain. The germline V gene has CDR1 SGHRS and CDR2 YFSETQ. CDR3 length equals 13 residues. V shed 5 bases and J shed 5 bases, with 11 bases lying between them. This CDR3 is CASRVQTNNEQFF. The DNA of the CDR3 is TGCGCCAGCAGGGTACAGACGAACAATGAGCAGTTCTTC.

The genes are TRBV5-1 and TRBJ2-3, with D possibly matching TRBD2 (5 bases). There are 16 residues in the CDR3. Germline V gene lookup returns CDR1 SGHRS and CDR2 YFSETQ. The V gene lost 0 bases and the J gene lost 1 base, with 12 bases spanning the gap. This chain's CDR3 is CASSLAISVGTDTQYF. The CDR3 nucleotides read TGCGCCAGCAGCTTGGCCATTAGCGTTGGCACAGATACGCAGTATTTT.

The genes are TRBV19 and TRBJ1-5, with 7 nucleotides matching TRBD1. Germline CDR1 is LNHDA and CDR2 is SQIVND (reference sequence). The V gene end was trimmed by 5 bases and the J gene end by 3 bases; junction bases not matched to a gene: 7. CDR3 size: 15 residues. CDR3 coding DNA: TGTGCCAGTAGTCCGGGGACAGACTTCAATCAGCCCCAGCATTTT. It is translated as CASSPGTDFNQPQHF.

This chain uses TRBV19 with TRBJ1-2; D possibly corresponds to TRBD1 (6 bases). V was shortened by 9 bases and J by 3 bases, with 11 bases between the two germline ends. In germline, CDR1 is LNHDA, CDR2 SQIVND (reference sequence). The CDR3 has 12 amino acids. The CDR3 region is CASQQGDYGYTF. The DNA for the CDR3 is TGTGCCAGCCAACAGGGTGACTATGGCTACACCTTC.

The genes are TRBV6-5 and TRBJ1-6; D call uncertain. Per germline, CDR1 MNHEY and CDR2 SVGAGI. Trimming pared 0 bases from V and 10 bases from J, leaving 13 bases between. The CDR3 runs 15 residues. The CDR3 DNA is TGTGCCAGCAGTTACTCGGGTGGGAGGCGCTCACCCCTCCACTTT. Protein product: CASSYSGGRRSPLHF.

The chain uses TRBV28 and TRBJ2-5; 16 bases are a match to TRBD2. The CDR3 runs to 16 residues. Trimming took 5 bases from V and 7 from J; bases not matched to a gene: 7. Germline V gene sequence: CDR1 MDHEN, CDR2 SYDVKM. In DNA form, the CDR3 reads TGTGCCAGCAGTCCGGGGACTAGCGGGGGGGCTGGGACCCAGTACTTC. Translated: CASSPGTSGGAGTQYF. The full variable domain, in which reference TRBV28 and TRBJ2-5 provide the parts outside the CDR3, is DVKVTQSSRYLVKRTGEKVFLECVQDMDHENMFWYRQDPGLGLRLIYFSYDVKMKEKGDIPEGYSVSREKKERFSLILESASTNQTSMYLCASSPGTSGGAGTQYFGPGTRLLVL.